These 7 T cell receptor beta chains were sequenced from one sample in a study of PD-1 blockade in classical Hodgkin lymphoma. Using immunoSEQ multiplex PCR, the repertoire was profiled, and TCRdb retains in-frame clones only, with some absent. The sample consists of tens of thousands of clones, about nine tenths of them appearing once. Described time point: cycle 4 day 1 (C4D1), after 5 to 7 weeks of nivolumab. Every patient was affected by relapse after autologous stem cell transplantation, while exposure to brentuximab vedotin was not uniform. The material was peripheral blood mononuclear cells (PBMCs), obtained before the fourth cycle of nivolumab. All receptors derive from a human donor with classical Hodgkin lymphoma.

As to this clone: The junction does not match germline at one end; this may be a read error. The genes are TRBV18 and TRBJ1-1, with a weak D call TRBD1 (5 bases). The CDR3 runs 16 residues. CDR1 and CDR2 from the germline V gene are KGHSH and LQKENI. The chain's CDR3 is CASSPVQEWVNAEAFF. In DNA, the CDR3 is TGTGCCAGCTCACCGGTACAGGAGTGGGTGAACGCTGAAGCTTTCTTT.

This chain connects TRBV19 to TRBJ1-4, with a weak D call TRBD1 (5 bases). CDR3 length equals 16 residues. Germline-derived CDR1 and CDR2 are LNHDA and SQIVND (reference sequence). The germline V and J ends were trimmed by 3 bases and 4 bases, with 15 bases remaining between them. CDR3 protein: CASSIRPGRINEKLFF. CDR3 sequence (DNA): TGTGCCAGTAGTATCCGCCCGGGACGGATTAATGAAAAACTGTTTTTT.

DNA of the CDR3: TGTGCCAGCAGATCTACCCGGGGGGGGGTCACTGAAGCTTTCTTT. It encodes CASRSTRGGVTEAFF. The chain recombines TRBV27 with TRBJ1-1, with D perhaps matching TRBD1 (5 bases). The CDR3 has 15 amino acids. V was pared by 6 bases and J by 4 bases, with 18 bases between. Germline lookup yields CDR1 MNHEY and CDR2 SMNVEV (reference sequence).

This chain connects TRBV7-2 to TRBJ1-5; D call uncertain. Germline CDR1 SGHTA, CDR2 FQGNSA. This CDR3 comprises 14 residues. V was cut by 1 base and J by 10 bases, with 14 bases left in between. DNA for the CDR3: TGTGCCAGCAGCTTAGAACAGATTATAGGACCCCAGCATTTT. Protein: CASSLEQIIGPQHF.

The chain carries TRBV10-1 and TRBJ1-1; possible D gene TRBD1, 6 bases. V dropped 7 bases and J dropped 4 bases, with 16 bases sitting between them. Germline lookup yields CDR1 WNHNN and CDR2 SYGVQD (reference sequence). CDR3 length: 14 amino acids. The CDR3 protein is CASTWTVESTEAFF. CDR3 coding DNA: TGCGCCAGCACCTGGACAGTCGAGAGCACTGAAGCTTTCTTT.

This clone has just one count. V gene TRBV27 combines with J gene TRBJ2-7; 9 bases agree with TRBD1. The length of the CDR3 is 13 residues. V lost 3 bases and J lost 7; bases outside the gene matches: 4. In germline, CDR1 is MNHEY, CDR2 SMNVEV (reference sequence). CDR3 in amino acids: CASSFTGGWEQYF. CDR3 DNA: TGTGCCAGCAGTTTTACAGGGGGCTGGGAGCAGTACTTC.

This clone was counted between two and nine times. The chain has TRBV28 and TRBJ2-5, with no clear D. The CDR3 spans 11 residues. Germline V gene data show CDR1 as MDHEN and CDR2 as SYDVKM. V lost 2 bases to trimming and J lost 5 bases, with 3 bases between them. CDR3 loop: CASSLLETQYF. DNA of the CDR3: TGTGCCAGCAGTTTACTCGAGACCCAGTACTTC.